This T cell receptor beta chain was sequenced during a study of T cell responses to AZD1222 COVID-19 vaccine. Background on the study: Second-dose intervals of approximately 4 or approximately 12 weeks were pooled.

This clone occurred once. Its antigen is unknown. Regarding the study as a whole: Sampled repertoires all dated from after the peak T cell response. Two doses of AZD1222 preceded a rise in Spike-specific TCR breadth and depth.

The assay was immunoSEQ multiplex PCR, and TCRdb's table has in-frame clones only and misses some. This sample yields under 120,000 clones, of which around 94% are seen a single time; roughly 2% belongs to the top ten. The CDR3 extends over 14 amino acids. CDR1 is SGHVS, CDR2 FNYEAQ, per germline. The trim removed 7 bases at V and 2 bases at J, leaving 4 bases unmatched. The TCR originated in an adult in good health. The chain uses TRBV7-6 and TRBJ2-1; 8 positions match TRBD2. This sample comprised peripheral blood, obtained on day 0 of AZD1222 vaccination. The CDR3, as DNA: TGTGCCAGCACCACTAGCGGACCCTACAATGAGCAGTTCTTC. It encodes CASTTSGPYNEQFF.